These 11 T cell receptor beta chains were all obtained from the same sample, sequenced in a study of cytomegalovirus exposure and HLA in healthy donors. Sequencing used immunoSEQ multiplex PCR; TCRdb keeps in-frame clones, though not all of them. The sample has about 140,000 clones, just under 85% seen once. Sequencing was performed on PBMCs. The receptors shown here come from a man younger than 40 in good health and CMV-seropositive.

The chain couples TRBV5-4 to TRBJ2-2, with 8 positions matching TRBD2. CDR3 size: 16 residues. Germline V gives CDR1 SGHNT, CDR2 YYREEE (reference sequence). The V gene end was trimmed by 4 bases and the J gene end by 5 bases; junction bases not matched to a gene: 10. CDR3 nucleotides: TGTGCCAGCAGCCGAGAAAGCGGGAGAGGGACCGGGGAGCTGTTTTTT. Amino acids: CASSRESGRGTGELFF.

In DNA, the CDR3 is TGTGCCAGCAGGGCGGGGCCGAGAGCTTTCTTT. Translation: CASRAGPRAFF. The gene calls are TRBV7-2 and TRBJ1-1; D is perhaps TRBD1 (5 bases). The CDR3 is 11 amino acids. V lost 6 bases, J lost 10 bases, and 12 bases lay in between. CDR1 SGHTA and CDR2 FQGNSA come from the germline V gene.

In this sample, this clone turned up once. V usage is TRBV6-6 and J usage is TRBJ2-7; 9 bases fit TRBD2. CDR3 length equals 13 residues. CDR1 is MNHNY and CDR2 is SVGAGI in the germline V gene (reference sequence). CDR3 sequence (DNA): TGTGTCACCAGCGGGGGGCTTACCTACGAGCAGTACTTC. This encodes CVTSGGLTYEQYF.

DNA of the CDR3: TGTGCCAGTAGCACACTAGGGAGCTACGAGCAGTACTTC. Its translation is CASSTLGSYEQYF. The gene calls are TRBV19 and TRBJ2-7; possible D gene TRBD2, 5 bases. Trimming removed 6 bases from V and 3 bases from J, with 12 bases in between. Germline V lookup: CDR1 LNHDA, CDR2 SQIVND (reference sequence). The CDR3 consists of 13 residues.

The chain recombines TRBV7-2 with TRBJ2-3; 9 bases fit TRBD2. Per the germline V gene, CDR1 is SGHTA and CDR2 is FQGNSA. The CDR3 is 15 residues long. The J segment lost 3 bases and the V segment lost 4 bases, leaving 5 bases of the junction unmatched. CDR3 DNA sequence: TGTGCCAGCAGCTCCGGGACTAGCCGAACAGATACGCAGTATTTT. Its protein product is CASSSGTSRTDTQYF.

This clone was observed at least ten times. This chain joins TRBV6-6 and TRBJ2-5; TRBD2 matches at 10 bases. This CDR3 spans 16 amino acids. Trimming removed 7 bases from V and 2 bases from J; junction bases left unmatched: 10. Germline V gives CDR1 MNHNY, CDR2 SVGAGI (reference sequence). The CDR3 is CASKPGLASPQETQYF. CDR3 DNA: TGTGCCAGCAAACCGGGACTAGCGAGCCCTCAAGAGACCCAGTACTTC.

This rearrangement joins TRBV5-1 to TRBJ1-1; the match to TRBD1 covers 8 bases. The V gene's germline CDR1 is SGHRS and CDR2 YFSETQ. This CDR3 comprises 13 residues. The junction had 5 bases not matched to a gene; V was cut back by 2 bases and J by 8 bases. CDR3: CASSFQTGAEAFF. CDR3 nucleotides: TGCGCCAGCAGCTTCCAGACAGGGGCCGAAGCTTTCTTT.

The chain combines TRBV5-4 with TRBJ1-2; TRBD1 agrees at 7 bases. J lost 6 bases, V lost 2 bases, and 7 bases had no gene match. The CDR3 sequence is 14 residues long. Germline V gives CDR1 SGHNT, CDR2 YYREEE (reference sequence). CDR3 region: CASSFTTGDNGYTF. The CDR3 nucleotides are TGTGCCAGCAGCTTTACAACAGGGGACAATGGCTACACCTTC.

The chain uses TRBV30 and TRBJ1-4; 7 nucleotides line up with TRBD1. This CDR3 has 13 residues. The J segment lost 8 bases and the V segment lost 0 bases, leaving 3 bases of the junction unmatched. Germline CDR1 is GTSNPN and CDR2 is SVGIG (reference sequence). CDR3 coding DNA: TGTGCCTGGAGTGTACAAGGGGGCGAAAAACTGTTTTTT. It yields the protein CAWSVQGGEKLFF.

In nucleotides, the CDR3 is TGCGCCAGCAGCCAAGATGGGCCGTACAATGAGCAGTTCTTC. Its translation: CASSQDGPYNEQFF. This rearrangement joins TRBV4-1 to TRBJ2-1, with unresolved D. Trimming stripped 0 bases from V and 4 bases from J, with 7 bases between. The CDR3 covers 14 residues. Per germline, CDR1 MGHRA and CDR2 YSYEKL.

Written as DNA, the CDR3 is TGTGCCAGCAGAATTCGAGGGGGCGATCTTCCCACCTCTTGGGAGCAGTACTTC. Translating it yields CASRIRGGDLPTSWEQYF. J is TRBJ2-7 and V is TRBV27, with 7 bases lining up with TRBD1. The CDR3 loop spans 18 amino acids. Germline values: CDR1 MNHEY, CDR2 SMNVEV (reference sequence). V lost 6 bases, J lost 7 bases, and 24 bases stayed unmatched.